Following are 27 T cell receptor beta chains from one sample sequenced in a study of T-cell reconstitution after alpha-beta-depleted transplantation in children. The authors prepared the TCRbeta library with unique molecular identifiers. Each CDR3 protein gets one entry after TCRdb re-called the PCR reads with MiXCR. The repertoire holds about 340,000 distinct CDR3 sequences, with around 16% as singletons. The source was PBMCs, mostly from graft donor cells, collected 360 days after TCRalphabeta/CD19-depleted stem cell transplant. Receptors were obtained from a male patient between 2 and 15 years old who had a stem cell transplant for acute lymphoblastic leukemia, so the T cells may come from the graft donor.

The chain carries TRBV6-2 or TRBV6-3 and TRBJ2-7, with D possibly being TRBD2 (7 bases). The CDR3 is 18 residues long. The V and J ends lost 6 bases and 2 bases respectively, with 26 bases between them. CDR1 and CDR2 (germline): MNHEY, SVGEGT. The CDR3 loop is CASSSDRPLRREPYEQYF. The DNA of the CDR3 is TGTGCCAGCAGCTCGGACAGACCCCTCCGGCGGGAGCCCTACGAGCAGTACTTC.

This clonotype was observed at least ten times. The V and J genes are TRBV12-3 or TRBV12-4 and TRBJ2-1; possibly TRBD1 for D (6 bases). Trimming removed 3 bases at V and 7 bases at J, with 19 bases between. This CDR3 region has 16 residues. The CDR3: CASSLYLGLGGNEQFF. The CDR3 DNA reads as TGTGCCAGCAGTTTGTATTTGGGTCTAGGGGGAAATGAGCAGTTCTTC.

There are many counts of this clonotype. The DNA of the CDR3 is TGTGCCAGCAGTTCCCAGCTCACAGATACGCAGTATTTT. Its translation: CASSSQLTDTQYF. V is TRBV12-3 or TRBV12-4 and J is TRBJ2-3; no clear D. The CDR3 extends over 13 amino acids. V lost 4 bases, J lost 2 bases, and 7 bases lay in between.

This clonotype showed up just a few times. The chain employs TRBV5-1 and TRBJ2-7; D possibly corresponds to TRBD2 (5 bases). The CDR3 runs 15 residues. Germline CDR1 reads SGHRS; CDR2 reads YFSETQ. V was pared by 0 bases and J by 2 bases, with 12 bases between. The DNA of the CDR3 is TGCGCCAGCAGCTTGGGAGGGTCCCCAACCTACGAGCAGTACTTC. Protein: CASSLGGSPTYEQYF.

CDR3 DNA: TGCGCCAGCAGCCAGGCGGGACTAGCGGGAGGGCCAAGGGCCAAAAACATTCAGTACTTC. Translating it yields CASSQAGLAGGPRAKNIQYF. This chain uses TRBV4-1 with TRBJ2-4; TRBD2 matches 16 bases. Germline assignment: CDR1 MGHRA and CDR2 YSYEKL. The CDR3 contains 20 residues. Germline trimming cut 3 bases from V and 1 base from J; bases unmatched to any gene: 9.

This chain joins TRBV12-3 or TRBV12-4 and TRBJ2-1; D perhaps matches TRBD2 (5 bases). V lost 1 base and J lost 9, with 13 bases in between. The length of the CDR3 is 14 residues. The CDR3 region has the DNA TGTGCCAGCAGTTTAGGGAGCCGTACTAGTGAGCAGTTCTTC. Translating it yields CASSLGSRTSEQFF.

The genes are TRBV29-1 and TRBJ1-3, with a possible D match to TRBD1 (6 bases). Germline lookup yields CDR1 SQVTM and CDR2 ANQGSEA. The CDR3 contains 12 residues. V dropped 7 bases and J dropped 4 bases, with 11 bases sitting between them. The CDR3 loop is CSAQGFGNTIYF. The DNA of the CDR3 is TGCAGCGCCCAGGGGTTCGGAAACACCATATATTTT.

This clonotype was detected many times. As DNA, the CDR3 is TGCAGCGTTGACCGGCTAGATACGCAGTATTTT. Protein: CSVDRLDTQYF. This chain connects TRBV29-1 to TRBJ2-3; D is undetermined. This CDR3 has 11 amino acids. Looked up from germline, CDR1 is SQVTM and CDR2 is ANQGSEA. V lost 3 bases and J lost 5, with 6 bases in between.

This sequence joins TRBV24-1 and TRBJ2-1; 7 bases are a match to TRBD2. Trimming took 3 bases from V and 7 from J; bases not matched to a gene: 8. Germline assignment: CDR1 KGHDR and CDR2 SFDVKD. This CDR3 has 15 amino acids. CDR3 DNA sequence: TGTGCCACCAGTGATCCGGGACTAAGGCGGAATGAGCAGTTCTTC. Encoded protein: CATSDPGLRRNEQFF.

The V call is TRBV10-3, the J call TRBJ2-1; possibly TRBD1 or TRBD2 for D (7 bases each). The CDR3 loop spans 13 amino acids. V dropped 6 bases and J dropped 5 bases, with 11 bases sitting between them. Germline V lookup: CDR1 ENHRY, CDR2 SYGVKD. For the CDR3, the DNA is TGTGCCATCAGGGCAGGGGGGGACAATGAGCAGTTCTTC. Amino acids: CAIRAGGDNEQFF.

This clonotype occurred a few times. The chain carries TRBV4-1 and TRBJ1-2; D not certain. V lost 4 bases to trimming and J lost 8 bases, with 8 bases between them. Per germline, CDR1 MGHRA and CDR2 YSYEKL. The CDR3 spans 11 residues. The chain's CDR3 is CASSRDNGYTF. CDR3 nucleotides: TGCGCCAGCAGCCGAGACAACGGCTACACCTTC.

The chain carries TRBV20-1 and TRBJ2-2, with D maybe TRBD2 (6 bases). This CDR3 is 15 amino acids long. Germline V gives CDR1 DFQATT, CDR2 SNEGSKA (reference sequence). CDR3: CSVSTSYQNTGELFF. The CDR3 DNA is TGCAGCGTCTCCACTAGCTACCAGAACACCGGGGAGCTGTTTTTT.

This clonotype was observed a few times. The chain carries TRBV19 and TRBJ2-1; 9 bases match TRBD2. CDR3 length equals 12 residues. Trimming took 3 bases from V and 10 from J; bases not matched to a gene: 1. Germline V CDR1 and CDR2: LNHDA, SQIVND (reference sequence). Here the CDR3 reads CASSMGLAEQFF. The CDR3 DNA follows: TGTGCCAGTAGTATGGGACTAGCCGAGCAGTTCTTC.

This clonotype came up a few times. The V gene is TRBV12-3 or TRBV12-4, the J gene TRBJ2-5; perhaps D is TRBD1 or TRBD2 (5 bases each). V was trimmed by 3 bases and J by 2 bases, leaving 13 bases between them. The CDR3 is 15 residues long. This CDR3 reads CASSLGVGPQETQYF. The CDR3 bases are TGTGCCAGCAGTTTGGGAGTGGGGCCTCAAGAGACCCAGTACTTC.

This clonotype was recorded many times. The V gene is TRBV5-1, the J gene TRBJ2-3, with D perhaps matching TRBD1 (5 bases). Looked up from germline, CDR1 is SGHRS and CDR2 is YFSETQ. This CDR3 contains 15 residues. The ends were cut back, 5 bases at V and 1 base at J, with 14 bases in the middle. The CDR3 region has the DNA TGCGCCAGCAGTCCCCAGGGTGTGGGCACAGATACGCAGTATTTT. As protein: CASSPQGVGTDTQYF.

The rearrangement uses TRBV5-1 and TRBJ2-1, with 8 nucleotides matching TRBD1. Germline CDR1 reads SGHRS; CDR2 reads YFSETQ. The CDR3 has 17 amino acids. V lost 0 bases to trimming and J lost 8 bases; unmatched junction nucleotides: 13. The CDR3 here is CASSLVRTGKVWYEQFF. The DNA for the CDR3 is TGCGCCAGCAGCTTGGTACGGACAGGGAAGGTATGGTATGAGCAGTTCTTC.

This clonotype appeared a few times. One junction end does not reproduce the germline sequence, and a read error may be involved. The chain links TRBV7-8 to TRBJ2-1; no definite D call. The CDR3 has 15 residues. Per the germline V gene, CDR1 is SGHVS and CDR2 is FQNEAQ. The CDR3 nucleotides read TGTGCCAGCAGCTTACGCCCCACGTTAATTGACAATGAGCAGTTC. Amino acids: CASSLRPTLIDNEQF.

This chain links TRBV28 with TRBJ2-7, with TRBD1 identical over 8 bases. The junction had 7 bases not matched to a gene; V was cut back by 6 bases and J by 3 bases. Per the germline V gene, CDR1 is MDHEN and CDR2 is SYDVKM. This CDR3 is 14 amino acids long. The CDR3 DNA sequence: TGTGCCAGCAGACCCGACAGGGGCGACTACGAGCAGTACTTC. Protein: CASRPDRGDYEQYF.

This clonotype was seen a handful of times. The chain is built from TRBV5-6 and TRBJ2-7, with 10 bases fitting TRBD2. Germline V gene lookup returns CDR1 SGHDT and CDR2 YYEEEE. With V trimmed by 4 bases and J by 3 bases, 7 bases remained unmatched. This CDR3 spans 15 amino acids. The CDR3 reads CASSVSGRTFYEQYF. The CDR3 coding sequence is TGTGCCAGCAGCGTTAGCGGGAGGACATTCTACGAGCAGTACTTC.

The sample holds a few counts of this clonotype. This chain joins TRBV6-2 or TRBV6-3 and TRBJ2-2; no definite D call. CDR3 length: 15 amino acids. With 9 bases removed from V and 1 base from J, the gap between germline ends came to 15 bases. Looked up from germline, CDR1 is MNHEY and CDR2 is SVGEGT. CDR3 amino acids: CASIRAGGNTGELFF. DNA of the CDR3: TGTGCCAGTATACGAGCAGGCGGGAACACCGGGGAGCTGTTTTTT.

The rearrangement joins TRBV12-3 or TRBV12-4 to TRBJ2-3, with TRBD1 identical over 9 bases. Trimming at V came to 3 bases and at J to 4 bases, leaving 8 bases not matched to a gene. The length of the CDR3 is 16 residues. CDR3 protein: CASSFSAGTGPDTQYF. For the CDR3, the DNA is TGTGCCAGCAGTTTTAGTGCTGGGACAGGGCCAGATACGCAGTATTTT.

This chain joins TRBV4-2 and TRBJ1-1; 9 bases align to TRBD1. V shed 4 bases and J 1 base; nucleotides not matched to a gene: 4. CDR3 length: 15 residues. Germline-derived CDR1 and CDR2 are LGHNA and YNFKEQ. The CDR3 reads CASSPRQGENTEAFF. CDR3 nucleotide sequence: TGTGCCAGCAGCCCCAGACAGGGGGAGAACACTGAAGCTTTCTTT.

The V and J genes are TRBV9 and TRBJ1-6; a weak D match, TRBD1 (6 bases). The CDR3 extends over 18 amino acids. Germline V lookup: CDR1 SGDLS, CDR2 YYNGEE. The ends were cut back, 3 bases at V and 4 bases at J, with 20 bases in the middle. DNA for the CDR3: TGTGCCAGCAGCGCCGGACTTAGGGGGGCGAGGTATAATTCACCCCTCCACTTT. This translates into CASSAGLRGARYNSPLHF.

In nucleotides, the CDR3 is TGTGCCATCAGTGAGGCGGACAGGGACGACTATGGCTACACCTTC. Amino acid sequence: CAISEADRDDYGYTF. The rearrangement uses TRBV10-3 and TRBJ1-2; TRBD1 matches 8 bases. With 2 bases clipped from V and 3 bases from J, the junction kept 5 bases outside the gene matches. Germline CDR1 and CDR2: ENHRY and SYGVKD. The CDR3 has 15 residues.

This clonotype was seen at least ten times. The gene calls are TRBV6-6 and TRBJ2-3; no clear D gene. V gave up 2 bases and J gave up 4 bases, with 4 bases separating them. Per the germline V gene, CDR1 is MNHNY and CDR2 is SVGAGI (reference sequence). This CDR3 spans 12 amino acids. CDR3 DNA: TGTGCCAGCAGTTACAGGTCAGATACGCAGTATTTT. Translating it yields CASSYRSDTQYF.

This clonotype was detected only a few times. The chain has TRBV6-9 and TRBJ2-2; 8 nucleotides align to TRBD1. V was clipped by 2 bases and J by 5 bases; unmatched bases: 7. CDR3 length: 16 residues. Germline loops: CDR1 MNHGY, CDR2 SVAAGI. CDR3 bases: TGTGCCAGCAGTTATAAAGGACAGGGAGGAACCGGGGAGCTGTTTTTT. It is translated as CASSYKGQGGTGELFF.

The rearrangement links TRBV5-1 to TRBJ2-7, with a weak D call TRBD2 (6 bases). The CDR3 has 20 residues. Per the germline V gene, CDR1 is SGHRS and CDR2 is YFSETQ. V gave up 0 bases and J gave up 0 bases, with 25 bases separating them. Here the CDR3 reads CASSLEARRGRYLSSYEQYF. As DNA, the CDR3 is TGCGCCAGCAGCTTGGAGGCCCGGCGGGGACGCTACCTGAGCTCCTACGAGCAGTACTTC.